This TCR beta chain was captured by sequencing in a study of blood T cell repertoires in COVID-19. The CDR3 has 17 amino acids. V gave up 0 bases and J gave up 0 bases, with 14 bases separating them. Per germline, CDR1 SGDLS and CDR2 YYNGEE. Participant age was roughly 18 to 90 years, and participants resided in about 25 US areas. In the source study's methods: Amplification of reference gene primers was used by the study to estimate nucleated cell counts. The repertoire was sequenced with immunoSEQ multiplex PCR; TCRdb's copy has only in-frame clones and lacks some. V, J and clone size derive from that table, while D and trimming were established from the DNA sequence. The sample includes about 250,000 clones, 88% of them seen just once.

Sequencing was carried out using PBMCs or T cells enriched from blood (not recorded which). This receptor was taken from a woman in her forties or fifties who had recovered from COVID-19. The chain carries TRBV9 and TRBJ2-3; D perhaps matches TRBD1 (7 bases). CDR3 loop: CASSVEGGQSSTDTQYF. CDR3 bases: TGTGCCAGCAGCGTAGAGGGGGGACAGTCAAGCACAGATACGCAGTATTTT.